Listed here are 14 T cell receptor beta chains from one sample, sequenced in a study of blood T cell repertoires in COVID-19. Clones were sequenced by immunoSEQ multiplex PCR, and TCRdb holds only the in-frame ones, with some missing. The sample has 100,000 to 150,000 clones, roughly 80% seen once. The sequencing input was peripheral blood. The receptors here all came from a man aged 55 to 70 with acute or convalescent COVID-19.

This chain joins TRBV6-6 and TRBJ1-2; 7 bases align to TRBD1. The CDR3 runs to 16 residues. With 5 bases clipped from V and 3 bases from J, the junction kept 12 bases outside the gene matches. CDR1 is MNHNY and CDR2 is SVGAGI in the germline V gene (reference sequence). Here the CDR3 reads CASSLTQTGYDYGYTF. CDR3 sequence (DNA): TGTGCCAGCAGTCTTACCCAGACAGGGTACGACTATGGCTACACCTTC.

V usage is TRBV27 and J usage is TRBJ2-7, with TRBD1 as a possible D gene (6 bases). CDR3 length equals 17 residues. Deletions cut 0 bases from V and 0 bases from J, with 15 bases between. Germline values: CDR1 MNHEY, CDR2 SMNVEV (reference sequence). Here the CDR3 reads CASSLSVSGTSSYEQYF. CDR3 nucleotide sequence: TGTGCCAGCAGTTTATCGGTTTCAGGGACAAGCTCCTACGAGCAGTACTTC.

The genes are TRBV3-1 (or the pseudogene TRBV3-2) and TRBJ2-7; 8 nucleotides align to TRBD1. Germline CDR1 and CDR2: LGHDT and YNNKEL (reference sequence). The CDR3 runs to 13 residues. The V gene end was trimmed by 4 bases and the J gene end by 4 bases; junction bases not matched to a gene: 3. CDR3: CASSPTGGYEQYF. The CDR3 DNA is TGTGCCAGCAGCCCAACAGGGGGTTACGAGCAGTACTTC.

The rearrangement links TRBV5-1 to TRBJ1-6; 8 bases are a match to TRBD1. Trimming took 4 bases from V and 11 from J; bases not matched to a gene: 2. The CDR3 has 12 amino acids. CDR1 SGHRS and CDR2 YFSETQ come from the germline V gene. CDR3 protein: CASSAGGAPLHF. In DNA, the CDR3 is TGCGCCAGCAGCGCAGGGGGCGCACCCCTCCACTTT.

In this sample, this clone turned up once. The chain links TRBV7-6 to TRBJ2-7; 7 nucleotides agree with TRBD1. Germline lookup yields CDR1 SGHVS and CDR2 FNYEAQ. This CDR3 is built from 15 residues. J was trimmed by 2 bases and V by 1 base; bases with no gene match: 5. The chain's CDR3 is CASSLGDSETYEQYF. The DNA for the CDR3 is TGTGCCAGCAGCTTAGGGGACAGTGAAACCTACGAGCAGTACTTC.

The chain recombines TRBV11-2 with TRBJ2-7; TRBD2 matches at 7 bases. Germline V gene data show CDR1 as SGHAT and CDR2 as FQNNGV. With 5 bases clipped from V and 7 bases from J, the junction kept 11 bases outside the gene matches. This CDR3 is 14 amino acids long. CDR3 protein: CASSRRDYTLEQYF. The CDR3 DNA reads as TGTGCCAGCAGCCGTAGGGACTATACGTTGGAGCAGTACTTC.

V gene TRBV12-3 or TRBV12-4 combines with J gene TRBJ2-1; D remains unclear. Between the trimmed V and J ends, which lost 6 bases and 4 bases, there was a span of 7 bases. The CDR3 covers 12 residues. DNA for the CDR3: TGTGCCAGCAGGCACAGATACAATGAGCAGTTCTTC. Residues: CASRHRYNEQFF.

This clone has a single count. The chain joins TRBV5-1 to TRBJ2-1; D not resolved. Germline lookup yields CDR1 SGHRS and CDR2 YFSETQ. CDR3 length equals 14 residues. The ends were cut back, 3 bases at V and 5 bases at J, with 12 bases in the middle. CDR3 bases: TGCGCCAGCAGCTCATCCCAGGTAAACAATGAGCAGTTCTTC. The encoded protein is CASSSSQVNNEQFF.

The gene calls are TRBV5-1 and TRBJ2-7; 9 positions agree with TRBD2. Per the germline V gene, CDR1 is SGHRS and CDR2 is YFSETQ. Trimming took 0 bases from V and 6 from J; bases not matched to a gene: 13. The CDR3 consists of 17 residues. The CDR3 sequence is CASSLGVLAGTSIEQYF. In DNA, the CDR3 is TGCGCCAGCAGCTTGGGGGTTCTAGCGGGGACATCTATCGAGCAGTACTTC.

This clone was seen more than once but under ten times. CDR3 DNA: TGTGCCAGCAGGAGGGCCCAATCGACCTATGGCTACACCTTC. Amino acids: CASRRAQSTYGYTF. V usage is TRBV9 and J usage is TRBJ1-2; no clear D gene. This CDR3 is 14 amino acids long. The V gene's germline CDR1 is SGDLS and CDR2 YYNGEE. V was cut by 5 bases and J by 4 bases, with 15 bases left in between.

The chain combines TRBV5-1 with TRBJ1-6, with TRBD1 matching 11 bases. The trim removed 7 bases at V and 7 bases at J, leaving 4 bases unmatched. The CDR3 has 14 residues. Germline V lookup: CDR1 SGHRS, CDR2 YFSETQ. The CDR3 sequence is CASRTGGRNSPLHF. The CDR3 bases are TGCGCCAGCCGGACAGGGGGCCGGAATTCACCCCTCCACTTT.

The CDR3 spells CAWTLQNNYGYTF. The CDR3 coding sequence is TGTGCCTGGACTCTACAGAATAACTATGGCTACACCTTC. J is TRBJ1-2 and V is TRBV30; no firm D call. Germline lookup yields CDR1 GTSNPN and CDR2 SVGIG (reference sequence). V shed 4 bases and J shed 1 base, with 10 bases lying between them. CDR3 size: 13 residues.

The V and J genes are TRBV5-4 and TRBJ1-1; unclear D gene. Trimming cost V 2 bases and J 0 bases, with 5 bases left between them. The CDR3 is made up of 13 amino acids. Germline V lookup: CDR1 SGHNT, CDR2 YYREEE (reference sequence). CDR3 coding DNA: TGTGCCAGCAGCTTATATATGAACACTGAAGCTTTCTTT. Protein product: CASSLYMNTEAFF.

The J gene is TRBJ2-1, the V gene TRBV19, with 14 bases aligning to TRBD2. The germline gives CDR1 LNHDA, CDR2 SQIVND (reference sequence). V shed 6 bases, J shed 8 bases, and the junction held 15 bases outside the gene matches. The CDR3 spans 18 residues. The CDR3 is CASSKLHRTSGGRDEQFF. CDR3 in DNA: TGTGCCAGTAGCAAACTTCATCGGACTAGCGGGGGGAGAGATGAGCAGTTCTTC.